Each of the 12 T cell receptor beta chains below was sequenced from the same sample in a study of T cell repertoires in cytomegalovirus infection. TCRdb independently ran MiXCR on the reads; one entry per CDR3 protein. The sample contains a few hundred thousand distinct CDR3 sequences, 15% to 20% of which appear only once. The sequenced material came from CD8+ T cells from PBMCs. The receptor set was obtained from a human donor in good health (CMV status not recorded). Some clones in this sample may be carry-over from other donors' samples.

This clonotype was counted ten times or more. The rearrangement uses TRBV12-3 or TRBV12-4 and TRBJ1-3; no clear D gene. CDR3 size: 14 residues. V was pared by 5 bases and J by 3 bases, with 11 bases between. Here the CDR3 DNA reads TGTGCCAGCAGTCCCCTGGGTCTTGGAAACACCATATATTTT. Protein sequence: CASSPLGLGNTIYF.

As for this clonotype: A single base separates this from a much larger clone, so it may be a read error. The rearrangement uses TRBV7-8 and TRBJ2-1; D uncertain. CDR1 SGHVS and CDR2 FQNEAQ come from the germline V gene. This CDR3 is 13 amino acids long. The chain's CDR3 is CASSLGVHKEQFF. In DNA form, the CDR3 reads TGTGCCAGCAGCTTAGGAGTTCACAAAGAGCAGTTCTTC.

This clonotype was detected many times. The chain links TRBV5-6 to TRBJ1-1, with D possibly matching TRBD1 (6 bases). Germline lookup yields CDR1 SGHDT and CDR2 YYEEEE. V was cut by 2 bases and J by 5 bases, with 13 bases left in between. The CDR3 contains 14 residues. CDR3: CASSFVRGGTEAFF. The CDR3 nucleotides are TGTGCCAGCAGCTTTGTCAGGGGCGGGACTGAAGCTTTCTTT.

The rearrangement links TRBV7-9 to TRBJ2-7; the D is unclear. The CDR3 is 12 amino acids. The ends were cut back, 5 bases at V and 3 bases at J, with 8 bases in the middle. Germline V gene lookup returns CDR1 SEHNR and CDR2 FQNEAQ (reference sequence). CDR3 sequence reads: CASSTGFYEQYF. CDR3 coding DNA: TGTGCCAGCAGCACCGGGTTCTACGAGCAGTACTTC.

The chain uses TRBV6-4 and TRBJ1-1, with D unresolved. Germline CDR1 reads MRHNA; CDR2 reads SNTAGT. The CDR3 runs to 13 residues. Between the trimmed V and J ends, which lost 2 bases and 3 bases, there was a span of 7 bases. The CDR3 bases are TGTGCCAGCAGTGACGGGCAGTACACTGAAGCTTTCTTT. Amino acid sequence: CASSDGQYTEAFF.

This clonotype was detected only a few times. The CDR3 sequence is CASSLSGDQYF. CDR3 in DNA: TGTGCCAGCAGCCTTAGCGGAGACCAGTACTTC. V gene TRBV3-1 combines with J gene TRBJ2-5; D possibly corresponds to TRBD2 (6 bases). V gave up 4 bases and J gave up 10 bases, with 10 bases separating them. CDR3 length: 11 residues. Germline CDR1 and CDR2: LGHDT and YNNKEL (reference sequence).

The rearrangement links TRBV5-6 to TRBJ2-7; tentative D call: TRBD2 (5 bases). Germline V lookup: CDR1 SGHDT, CDR2 YYEEEE. V lost 4 bases and J lost 5, with 10 bases in between. The CDR3 spans 12 residues. The CDR3 protein is CASSRDGNEQYF. CDR3 coding DNA: TGTGCCAGCAGCCGCGACGGGAACGAGCAGTACTTC.

This clonotype showed up just a few times. The chain joins TRBV4-1 to TRBJ1-1; D ambiguous. Germline V CDR1 and CDR2: MGHRA, YSYEKL. The V gene lost 0 bases and the J gene lost 8 bases, with 7 bases spanning the gap. CDR3 length: 12 amino acids. The CDR3 spells CASSQELGEAFF. The CDR3 DNA reads as TGCGCCAGCAGCCAAGAATTGGGCGAAGCTTTCTTT.

This clonotype was counted ten times or more. CDR3 sequence (DNA): TGTGCCAGCAGTGAAGAGGTAGACGGGTCAGCCTACAATGAGCAGTTCTTC. As protein: CASSEEVDGSAYNEQFF. The chain joins TRBV6-1 to TRBJ2-1; D ambiguous. The CDR3 runs to 17 residues. Trimming removed 1 base from V and 2 bases from J, with 15 bases in between. Germline values: CDR1 MNHNS, CDR2 SASEGT.

This clonotype has more than one count but fewer than ten. CDR3 sequence: CASSPGGGGSSYNEQFF. CDR3 bases: TGTGCCAGCAGTCCGGGTGGGGGGGGGAGCTCCTACAATGAGCAGTTCTTC. This rearrangement joins TRBV27 to TRBJ2-1; 7 bases are shared with TRBD2. Trimming removed 5 bases from V and 0 bases from J; junction bases left unmatched: 10. Germline CDR1 reads MNHEY; CDR2 reads SMNVEV (reference sequence). This CDR3 region has 17 residues.

This clonotype turned up a few times. The J gene is TRBJ1-5, the V gene TRBV6-2 or TRBV6-3; D may be TRBD1 (5 bases). From germline, CDR1 is MNHEY and CDR2 SVGEGT. Trimming removed 0 bases from V and 4 bases from J, with 16 bases in between. CDR3 length: 17 residues. The CDR3 nucleotides are TGTGCCAGCAGTTACTCTCCGGAAGGGGAGGTTAATCAGCCCCAGCATTTT. It translates to CASSYSPEGEVNQPQHF.

The V and J genes are TRBV29-1 and TRBJ2-2, with 9 bases that match TRBD1. The V gene end was trimmed by 4 bases and the J gene end by 6 bases; junction bases not matched to a gene: 6. The CDR3 extends over 14 amino acids. Germline V CDR1 and CDR2: SQVTM, ANQGSEA. CDR3 sequence (DNA): TGCAGCGTTGTCGTACAGGGGGCCGCCGGGGAGCTGTTTTTT. Translation: CSVVVQGAAGELFF.